Below are 17 T cell receptor beta chains sequenced from a single sample in a study of T cell clonality in common variable immunodeficiency (dated by TCRdb to the mid-2010s). Study-wide findings and limitations: Fewer deletions and N-nucleotide insertions were reportedly observed in CVID TCRbeta sequences, and highly modified clones with 13 or more V deletions were reportedly absent from CVID TCRbeta sequences.

Receptor libraries were prepared by the immunoSEQ multiplex PCR assay. TCRdb holds this immuneACCESS table with in-frame rearrangements only. Some clones are missing; in checked studies, unresolved V genes explain under half, and the rest has no known cause. This sample shows approximately 35,000 clones, and none of them turns up only once. The ten largest clones take up around 6.7% of the sample. Antigen specificity for these receptors is unknown. The sample comprised peripheral blood mononuclear cells. These receptors originate from a human donor with common variable immunodeficiency.

Many counts were recorded for this clone. Read sequence stops 3 residues before the CDR3 end, and the germline J gene provides the missing end. V is TRBV19 and J is TRBJ1-1; TRBD1 agrees at 9 bases. Per the germline V gene, CDR1 is LNHDA and CDR2 is SQIVND (reference sequence). CDR3 length equals 16 residues. V gave up 3 bases and J gave up 6 bases; unmatched junction bases: 11. CDR3 DNA (partial): TGTGCCAGTAGTATCTTAATTGGACAGGGGAAGGCTGAA. Its translation: CASSILIGQGKAE. The full CDR3 is CASSILIGQGKAEAFF. Complete variable domain (other parts from reference TRBV19 and TRBJ1-1): DGGITQSPKYLFRKEGQNVTLSCEQNLNHDAMYWYRQDPGQGLRLIYYSQIVNDFQKGDIAEGYSVSREKKESFPLTVTSAQKNPTAFYLCASSILIGQGKAEAFFGQGTRLTVV.

This clone was seen at least ten times. The sequence runs out 3 residues before the end of the CDR3; the remainder is reconstructed from the germline J gene. The J gene is TRBJ1-1, the V gene TRBV19, with D possibly being TRBD1 (6 bases). The CDR3 runs to 13 residues. Germline-derived CDR1 and CDR2 are LNHDA and SQIVND (reference sequence). V lost 5 bases, J lost 5 bases, and 12 bases lay in between. Partial CDR3 DNA: TGTGCCAGTAGTCAAGGACAGCGAACTGAA. Its translation is CASSQGQRTE. The CDR3, in full, reads CASSQGQRTEAFF. The full variable domain, rest sourced from reference TRBV19 and TRBJ1-1, is DGGITQSPKYLFRKEGQNVTLSCEQNLNHDAMYWYRQDPGQGLRLIYYSQIVNDFQKGDIAEGYSVSREKKESFPLTVTSAQKNPTAFYLCASSQGQRTEAFFGQGTRLTVV.

This clone was found a few times. The read terminates 3 residues before the CDR3 end, so the remaining end is supplied by the germline J gene. This sequence joins TRBV18 and TRBJ2-1; D call uncertain. From germline, CDR1 is KGHSH and CDR2 LQKENI. The CDR3 extends over 17 amino acids. V was shortened by 2 bases and J by 0 bases, with 14 bases between the two germline ends. The CDR3 bases that were read are TGTGCCAGCTCACCAGAGGCTCTACTAAGCTCCTACAATGAG. It is translated as CASSPEALLSSYNE. The whole CDR3 reads CASSPEALLSSYNEQFF. Full variable domain (rest looked up from reference TRBV18 and TRBJ2-1): NAGVMQNPRHLVRRRGQEARLRCSPMKGHSHVYWYRQLPEEGLKFMVYLQKENIIDESGMPKERFSAEFPKEGPSILRIQQVVRGDSAAYFCASSPEALLSSYNEQFFGPGTRLTVL.

This clone was observed at least ten times. A much larger clone differs from this one at a single base, so this may be a read error. The read gets to within 3 residues of the CDR3 end, and the germline J gene fills in the rest. V and J are TRBV6-2 or TRBV6-3 and TRBJ2-1; 13 positions agree with TRBD2. J was trimmed by 9 bases and V by 5 bases; bases with no gene match: 7. The CDR3 length is 15 residues. The germline CDR1 and CDR2 sequences are MNHEY and SVGEGT. The CDR3 here is CASSPGTSGKGEQFF. CDR3 DNA, as far as it was read: TGTGCCAGCAGTCCGGGGACTAGCGGGAAGGGTGAG.

This clone was counted at least ten times. From the germline J gene comes the end of the CDR3, since the read stops 3 residues before it. The gene calls are TRBV5-6 and TRBJ2-7, with a possible D match to TRBD1 (6 bases). CDR1 SGHDT and CDR2 YYEEEE come from the germline V gene. The CDR3 runs to 11 residues. V was clipped by 5 bases and J by 5 bases, with 8 bases between them. CDR3 region: CASSDRHEQYF. CDR3 DNA, as far as it was read: TGTGCCAGCAGTGACAGGCACGAG.

A remark on this clone: The read ends 3 residues shy of where the CDR3 ends; the end is completed using the germline J gene. The genes are TRBV7-9 and TRBJ2-1; D may be TRBD1 (6 bases). This CDR3 comprises 14 residues. Germline CDR1 reads SEHNR; CDR2 reads FQNEAQ (reference sequence). Trimming removed 7 bases at V and 8 bases at J, with 18 bases between. Partial CDR3 DNA: TGTGCCAGCACCCCGACAGGTCGAGGGGATGAG. Translating it yields CASTPTGRGDE. The whole CDR3 region reads CASTPTGRGDEQFF.

This clone appeared many times. With the read ending 3 residues before the CDR3 end, the germline J gene is used to fill in that end. The chain is built from TRBV5-1 and TRBJ1-1, with D unclear. Germline V gene data show CDR1 as SGHRS and CDR2 as YFSETQ. Trimming left V 2 bases short and J 0 bases short, with 5 bases between. CDR3 size: 13 residues. This CDR3 reads CASSLLLNTEAFF. Incomplete CDR3 DNA: TGCGCCAGCAGCTTACTATTGAACACTGAA.

There are many counts of this clone. At one end, the junction sequence differs from germline, possibly due to a read error. The CDR3 is cut off 3 residues early in the read; its end comes from the germline J gene. The chain combines TRBV4-2 with TRBJ1-4; D perhaps matches TRBD1 (6 bases). CDR1 and CDR2 from the germline V gene are LGHNA and YNFKEQ. The CDR3 runs 14 residues. The CDR3: CASSPEGVNEKLFF. The CDR3 bases that were read are TGCGCCAGCAGCCCCGAGGGGGTTAATGAAAAA.

This clone was seen at least ten times. The observed sequence ends 3 residues before the CDR3 terminus, with the missing tail filled in from the germline J gene. The rearrangement uses TRBV20-1 and TRBJ2-1; TRBD2 matches at 8 bases. Germline loops: CDR1 DFQATT, CDR2 SNEGSKA (reference sequence). After removal of 6 bases from V and 0 bases from J, the junction contained 4 bases not matched to a gene. This CDR3 spans 14 amino acids. The covered CDR3 bases are TGCAGTGCCGTTAGCGGGAACTCCTACAATGAG. Amino acids: CSAVSGNSYNE. The full CDR3 reads CSAVSGNSYNEQFF.

This clone was observed many times. The CDR3 extends 3 residues past the end of the read, so its final part is completed from the germline J gene. The V gene is TRBV7-9, the J gene TRBJ1-1; a possible D gene is TRBD1 (5 bases). CDR1 and CDR2 from the germline V gene are SEHNR and FQNEAQ (reference sequence). The CDR3 has 15 residues. The part of the CDR3 DNA that was read is TGTGCCAGCAGCCCGGTGTTGGAGGGGATAGGGGAA. It yields the protein CASSPVLEGIGE. The whole CDR3 protein is CASSPVLEGIGEAFF.

In its sample, this clone is medium-sized. Read coverage stops 3 residues before the CDR3 terminus; the germline J gene supplies the remainder. The V gene is TRBV20-1, the J gene TRBJ2-3, with TRBD2 matching over 9 bases. The V and J ends lost 2 bases and 4 bases, in that order; junction bases with no gene match: 7. CDR1 and CDR2 (germline): DFQATT, SNEGSKA (reference sequence). The CDR3 totals 15 residues. The DNA read from the CDR3 is TGCAGTGCTAGAAGGGCGGGAGGGGGTGCAGATACG. Translated: CSARRAGGGADT. The entire CDR3 is CSARRAGGGADTQYF.

This clone was detected a few times. Read data end 3 residues before the CDR3 end; the end is taken from the germline J gene. V gene TRBV5-1 combines with J gene TRBJ1-1; perhaps TRBD1 as D (6 bases). Germline lookup yields CDR1 SGHRS and CDR2 YFSETQ. CDR3 size: 13 residues. The covered CDR3 bases are TGCGCCAGCAGCTTCGGCAGGGGCTCGGAA. Residues: CASSFGRGSE. The whole CDR3 region reads CASSFGRGSEAFF.

At least ten counts were recorded for this clone. The read terminates 3 residues before the CDR3 end, so the remaining end is supplied by the germline J gene. The rearrangement links TRBV5-5 to TRBJ1-4; D remains ambiguous. Germline CDR1 reads SGHKS; CDR2 reads YYEKEE (reference sequence). V lost 5 bases and J 5 bases, leaving 16 bases between the germline ends. This CDR3 spans 15 amino acids. The CDR3 bases that were read are TGTGCCAGCAGTCGCACTACACCGGCGAATGAAAAA. Amino acid sequence: CASSRTTPANEK. The full CDR3 protein is CASSRTTPANEKLFF.

This clone was counted ten times or more. The CDR3 goes on 3 residues after the read ends, and that part is filled in from the germline J gene. V and J are TRBV5-5 and TRBJ2-7; either TRBD1 or TRBD2 may fit D (5 bases each). Germline values: CDR1 SGHKS, CDR2 YYEKEE (reference sequence). V dropped 2 bases and J dropped 4 bases, with 13 bases sitting between them. This CDR3 comprises 14 residues. The part of the CDR3 DNA that was read is TGTGCCAGCAGCTTTGAGGGGCTACGATACGAG. It encodes CASSFEGLRYE. From start to end, the CDR3 is CASSFEGLRYEQYF.

This clone was observed many times. The observed sequence ends 3 residues before the CDR3 terminus, with the missing tail filled in from the germline J gene. This chain links TRBV30 with TRBJ1-2; weak D call: TRBD1 (6 bases). CDR3 size: 12 residues. From germline, CDR1 is GTSNPN and CDR2 SVGIG (reference sequence). V was clipped by 2 bases and J by 7 bases, with 11 bases between them. CDR3: CAWSTGMGGYTF. The sequenced CDR3 bases are TGTGCCTGGAGTACAGGGATGGGTGGC.

The table lists this clone with a few counts. The read finishes 3 residues shy of the CDR3 end, and the germline J gene is used to complete it. The V call is TRBV30, the J call TRBJ2-5; D is ambiguous. The germline V gene has CDR1 GTSNPN and CDR2 SVGIG (reference sequence). V was clipped by 0 bases and J by 6 bases, with 14 bases between them. The CDR3 is 14 residues long. Partial CDR3 DNA: TGTGCCTGGAGTGTAAGAGCCGCTAATAAGACC. It specifies CAWSVRAANKT. The full CDR3 protein reads CAWSVRAANKTQYF.

This clone was detected only a few times. The CDR3 goes on 3 residues after the read ends, and that part is filled in from the germline J gene. J is TRBJ2-5 and V is TRBV11-2, with D hard to call. CDR1 is SGHAT, CDR2 FQNNGV, per germline. The CDR3 consists of 12 residues. Trimming took 6 bases from V and 3 from J, leaving 8 bases between them. The sequenced CDR3 bases are TGTGCCAGCAGAAGGGTTGAAGAGACC. Translated: CASRRVEET. Given in full, the CDR3 is CASRRVEETQYF. Variable domain in full (rest from reference TRBV11-2 and TRBJ2-5): EAGVAQSPRYKIIEKRQSVAFWCNPISGHATLYWYQQILGQGPKLLIQFQNNGVVDDSQLPKDRFSAERLKGVDSTLKIQPAKLEDSAVYLCASRRVEETQYFGPGTRLLVL.